This record covers a single T cell receptor (beta chain). This entry belongs to a study of shared T cell receptors in the human thymus. Sequencing used immunoSEQ multiplex PCR; TCRdb keeps in-frame clones, though not all of them. The sample lists about 380,000 clones, approximately 95% seen once, with approximately 0.018% in the top ten. Per the germline V gene, CDR1 is SGHNT and CDR2 is YYREEE (reference sequence). The CDR3 totals 13 residues. V lost 1 base to trimming and J lost 5 bases, with 9 bases between them. The receptor comes from a human donor. The sample consisted of thymocytes. V gene TRBV5-4 combines with J gene TRBJ1-1; D is perhaps TRBD1 (6 bases). CDR3 region: CASSLWGATEAFF. CDR3 nucleotides: TGTGCCAGCAGCTTGTGGGGGGCGACTGAAGCTTTCTTT.